These 28 T cell receptor beta chains came from one sample sequenced in a study of cytomegalovirus exposure and HLA in healthy donors. The assay was immunoSEQ multiplex PCR, and TCRdb's table has in-frame clones only and misses some. The data show roughly 200,000 clones, around nine tenths seen once. Input material: PBMCs. These receptors were obtained from a man aged 25-40 years in good health and CMV-seropositive.

The chain links TRBV28 to TRBJ2-1, with D perhaps TRBD1 (5 bases). Germline assignment: CDR1 MDHEN and CDR2 SYDVKM. V was shortened by 5 bases and J by 0 bases, with 14 bases between the two germline ends. This CDR3 has 16 residues. CDR3 DNA sequence: TGTGCCAGCAGTGAACAGGTACGAAGCTCCTACAATGAGCAGTTCTTC. Encoded protein: CASSEQVRSSYNEQFF.

The rearrangement links TRBV27 to TRBJ2-5, with D unclear. V lost 4 bases to trimming and J lost 1 base, with 10 bases between them. Germline V CDR1 and CDR2: MNHEY, SMNVEV (reference sequence). This CDR3 is built from 14 residues. This chain's CDR3 is CASSSSQLQETQYF. Written as DNA, the CDR3 is TGTGCCAGCAGTTCGTCACAGCTCCAAGAGACCCAGTACTTC.

The gene calls are TRBV9 and TRBJ2-1; TRBD1 aligns across 11 bases. CDR1 and CDR2 (germline): SGDLS, YYNGEE. V shed 0 bases and J 2 bases; nucleotides not matched to a gene: 4. The CDR3 loop spans 17 amino acids. The CDR3 sequence: CASSVAGTGGPYNEQFF. DNA for the CDR3: TGTGCCAGCAGCGTAGCCGGGACAGGGGGTCCCTACAATGAGCAGTTCTTC. Combining the CDR3 with reference TRBV9 and TRBJ2-1 gives the whole variable domain DSGVTQTPKHLITATGQRVTLRCSPRSGDLSVYWYQQSLDQGLQFLIQYYNGEERAKGNILERFSAQQFPDLHSELNLSSLELGDSALYFCASSVAGTGGPYNEQFFGPGTRLTVL.

Here the CDR3 reads CASSPSDGVYAFF. CDR3 nucleotide sequence: TGTGCCAGTAGTCCTTCGGACGGGGTGTACGCTTTCTTT. This chain joins TRBV19 and TRBJ1-1; the D is unclear. This CDR3 is 13 amino acids long. The V end lost 5 bases, the J end lost 11 bases, and 18 bases lay between the germline ends. Germline V gives CDR1 LNHDA, CDR2 SQIVND (reference sequence). Supplemented by reference TRBV19 and TRBJ1-1, the full variable domain reads DGGITQSPKYLFRKEGQNVTLSCEQNLNHDAMYWYRQDPGQGLRLIYYSQIVNDFQKGDIAEGYSVSREKKESFPLTVTSAQKNPTAFYLCASSPSDGVYAFFGQGTRLTVV.

This clone was seen a handful of times. The CDR3 reads CASSPGGYGYTF. Written as DNA, the CDR3 is TGTGCCAGCAGTCCCGGGGGCTATGGCTACACCTTC. The genes are TRBV19 and TRBJ1-2; TRBD1 might be the D (5 bases). Germline V gene data show CDR1 as LNHDA and CDR2 as SQIVND (reference sequence). The CDR3 has 12 amino acids. The V end lost 9 bases, the J end lost 4 bases, and 12 bases lay between the germline ends. Using reference TRBV19 and TRBJ1-2 for the parts outside the CDR3, the full variable domain is DGGITQSPKYLFRKEGQNVTLSCEQNLNHDAMYWYRQDPGQGLRLIYYSQIVNDFQKGDIAEGYSVSREKKESFPLTVTSAQKNPTAFYLCASSPGGYGYTFGSGTRLTVV.

There are a few counts of this clone. The chain couples TRBV5-1 to TRBJ1-5, with D unclear. Trimming removed 4 bases at V and 2 bases at J, with 10 bases between. The CDR3 length is 14 residues. Germline V gene lookup returns CDR1 SGHRS and CDR2 YFSETQ. CDR3 residues: CASSPTGGNQPQHF. The CDR3 DNA is TGCGCCAGCAGCCCTACTGGAGGCAATCAGCCCCAGCATTTT.

This chain uses TRBV7-9 with TRBJ1-4; D may be TRBD1 (5 bases). This CDR3 is 14 amino acids long. The V end lost 5 bases, the J end lost 6 bases, and 13 bases lay between the germline ends. Per germline, CDR1 SEHNR and CDR2 FQNEAQ (reference sequence). The chain's CDR3 is CASSVVPRDEKLFF. CDR3 nucleotides: TGTGCCAGCAGCGTAGTTCCCAGGGATGAAAAACTGTTTTTT.

This chain connects TRBV18 to TRBJ2-7, with a tentative D call TRBD2 (5 bases). Deletions cut 0 bases from V and 5 bases from J, with 11 bases between. The CDR3 extends over 14 amino acids. Per germline, CDR1 KGHSH and CDR2 LQKENI. The CDR3 DNA reads TGTGCCAGCTCACCACCGACTAAACGGGACGAGCAGTACTTC. Translating gives CASSPPTKRDEQYF.

The table lists this clone with a count of one. This rearrangement joins TRBV5-8 to TRBJ1-1; 10 nucleotides agree with TRBD1. This CDR3 has 14 amino acids. CDR1 and CDR2 (germline): SGHTS, YDEGEE. V shed 2 bases, J shed 3 bases, and the junction held 1 base outside the gene matches. CDR3 region: CASSFGTGDTEAFF. The CDR3 DNA follows: TGTGCCAGCAGCTTCGGGACAGGGGACACTGAAGCTTTCTTT.

This chain joins TRBV7-9 and TRBJ2-5, with TRBD1 matching over 10 bases. Germline V gene data show CDR1 as SEHNR and CDR2 as FQNEAQ (reference sequence). Losses at the gene ends were 5 bases for V and 5 bases for J; bases not matched to a gene: 14. The CDR3 has 17 residues. The CDR3 bases are TGTGCCAGCAGCCCAAGCCGGAGGGACAGGGGAGGGGAGACCCAGTACTTC. It encodes CASSPSRRDRGGETQYF.

V is TRBV4-1 and J is TRBJ1-2, with D possibly being TRBD1 (6 bases). The length of the CDR3 is 14 residues. V shed 4 bases and J shed 2 bases, with 11 bases lying between them. Germline assignment: CDR1 MGHRA and CDR2 YSYEKL. The CDR3 region is CASSRPTGNYGYTF. The CDR3 nucleotides are TGCGCCAGCAGCCGACCGACAGGAAACTATGGCTACACCTTC.

The chain employs TRBV30 and TRBJ2-7; a weak D match, TRBD1 (6 bases). Trimming shortened V by 3 bases and J by 0 bases, and 9 bases separated the two germline ends. Per the germline V gene, CDR1 is GTSNPN and CDR2 is SVGIG (reference sequence). This CDR3 comprises 13 residues. The CDR3 nucleotides are TGTGCCTGGAGCCCGGACAGCTCCTACGAGCAGTACTTC. Translation gives CAWSPDSSYEQYF.

The CDR3 nucleotides are TGTGCCAGCTCACAGTCCAGGGGGGACCATCAGCCCCAGCATTTT. Protein sequence: CASSQSRGDHQPQHF. The V and J genes are TRBV18 and TRBJ1-5, with 7 bases fitting TRBD1. From germline, CDR1 is KGHSH and CDR2 LQKENI. The CDR3 length is 15 residues. V lost 4 bases, J lost 5 bases, and 8 bases stayed unmatched.

This chain uses TRBV7-2 with TRBJ2-7; a weak D match, TRBD2 (5 bases). This CDR3 is 14 amino acids long. V shed 3 bases and J shed 0 bases, with 9 bases lying between them. The germline V gene has CDR1 SGHTA and CDR2 FQGNSA. The DNA of the CDR3 is TGTGCCAGCAGCTTGGACTGGAGCTCCTACGAGCAGTACTTC. Translation gives CASSLDWSSYEQYF. Looking up the rest from reference TRBV7-2 and TRBJ2-7 gives the full variable domain: GAGVSQSPSNKVTEKGKDVELRCDPISGHTALYWYRQSLGQGLEFLIYFQGNSAPDKSGLPSDRFSAERTGGSVSTLTIQRTQQEDSAVYLCASSLDWSSYEQYFGPGTRLTVT.

The table lists this clone with a few counts. The rearrangement joins TRBV6-5 to TRBJ1-2, with 8 nucleotides matching TRBD1. Per the germline V gene, CDR1 is MNHEY and CDR2 is SVGAGI. The trim removed 6 bases at V and 7 bases at J, leaving 13 bases unmatched. The CDR3 covers 15 residues. This CDR3 reads CASSPRAGGFGGYTF. CDR3 nucleotide sequence: TGTGCCAGCAGCCCCAGGGCAGGGGGCTTTGGTGGCTACACCTTC.

Turning to this clone: Other DNA sequences in the sample encode the same CDR3. The CDR3 bases are TGTGCCAGCAGTTATCGAGGCTCTGGGGCCAACGTCCTGACTTTC. It codes for CASSYRGSGANVLTF. The chain employs TRBV6-5 and TRBJ2-6; no clear D gene. The CDR3 consists of 15 residues. Germline V gene data show CDR1 as MNHEY and CDR2 as SVGAGI. Trimming removed 3 bases from V and 0 bases from J, with 6 bases in between.

The chain recombines TRBV7-9 with TRBJ1-2, with D possibly matching TRBD1 (5 bases). With 5 bases removed from V and 6 bases from J, the gap between germline ends came to 19 bases. Germline V gives CDR1 SEHNR, CDR2 FQNEAQ (reference sequence). The CDR3 is 15 residues long. CDR3 amino acids: CASSIHGAQGDGYTF. The CDR3 DNA follows: TGTGCCAGCAGCATCCACGGCGCGCAGGGAGATGGCTACACCTTC.

This clone came up once. The rearrangement joins TRBV28 to TRBJ2-3, with 8 nucleotides matching TRBD2. The CDR3 contains 15 residues. J lost 1 base, V lost 5 bases, and 5 bases had no gene match. Germline CDR1 MDHEN, CDR2 SYDVKM. The CDR3, as DNA: TGTGCCAGCAGTATCCCGACTAGCGGCACAGATACGCAGTATTTT. Translating it yields CASSIPTSGTDTQYF.

With respect to this clone: The same CDR3 also results from other DNA sequences found in this sample. The V gene is TRBV4-1, the J gene TRBJ2-5; D may be TRBD2 (6 bases). Germline V lookup: CDR1 MGHRA, CDR2 YSYEKL. V was clipped by 3 bases and J by 5 bases, with 7 bases between them. The CDR3 is 12 amino acids. The CDR3 nucleotides are TGCGCCAGCAGCCAGGCGGGGGAGACCCAGTACTTC. It is translated as CASSQAGETQYF.

The chain uses TRBV4-2 and TRBJ1-4; D is undetermined. V gave up 5 bases and J gave up 2 bases, with 12 bases separating them. Germline-derived CDR1 and CDR2 are LGHNA and YNFKEQ. The CDR3 is 15 residues long. CDR3 sequence: CASSGPAGTNEKLFF. The CDR3 bases are TGTGCCAGCAGCGGCCCTGCGGGGACTAATGAAAAACTGTTTTTT.

This clone has only one observation. The chain has TRBV7-2 and TRBJ2-7; D assignment may be TRBD1 or TRBD2 (5 bases each). V was shortened by 5 bases and J by 9 bases, with 11 bases between the two germline ends. CDR3 size: 11 residues. Germline loops: CDR1 SGHTA, CDR2 FQGNSA. The CDR3 loop is CASSLRDRQYF. The DNA of the CDR3 is TGTGCCAGCAGCCTCCGGGACCGGCAGTACTTC. Supplemented by reference TRBV7-2 and TRBJ2-7, the full variable domain reads GAGVSQSPSNKVTEKGKDVELRCDPISGHTALYWYRQSLGQGLEFLIYFQGNSAPDKSGLPSDRFSAERTGGSVSTLTIQRTQQEDSAVYLCASSLRDRQYFGPGTRLTVT.

This clone was recorded only once. This sequence joins TRBV29-1 and TRBJ2-3; D not certain. The V gene lost 5 bases and the J gene lost 3 bases, with 6 bases spanning the gap. CDR1 and CDR2 (germline): SQVTM, ANQGSEA. The CDR3 runs to 11 residues. CDR3 residues: CSVPSTDTQYF. The DNA of the CDR3 is TGCAGCGTTCCTTCGACAGATACGCAGTATTTT.

The chain combines TRBV9 with TRBJ2-3, with D hard to call. Trimming removed 3 bases at V and 2 bases at J, with 16 bases between. The CDR3 length is 16 residues. CDR1 and CDR2 from the germline V gene are SGDLS and YYNGEE. The CDR3 region is CASSGKTSSPTDTQYF. The CDR3 DNA reads TGTGCCAGCAGCGGAAAGACCAGTTCCCCCACAGATACGCAGTATTTT.

The chain has TRBV6-6 and TRBJ1-5, with D hard to call. The CDR3 extends over 13 amino acids. Trimming took 8 bases from V and 1 from J, leaving 9 bases between them. Germline values: CDR1 MNHNY, CDR2 SVGAGI (reference sequence). The CDR3 sequence is CASLERSNQPQHF. The CDR3 DNA sequence: TGTGCCAGCCTAGAGAGGAGCAATCAGCCCCAGCATTTT.

CDR3 amino acids: CASSQDFAAAGELFF. CDR3 coding DNA: TGTGCCAGCAGCCAAGACTTTGCGGCCGCCGGGGAGCTGTTTTTT. The chain has TRBV4-2 and TRBJ2-2, with D uncertain. Germline V gives CDR1 LGHNA, CDR2 YNFKEQ. V lost 0 bases and J lost 6, with 11 bases in between. The CDR3 loop spans 15 amino acids.

The chain is built from TRBV2 and TRBJ2-3; no firm D call. The CDR3 consists of 14 residues. V was pared by 7 bases and J by 0 bases, with 11 bases between. The germline gives CDR1 SNHLY, CDR2 FYNNEI. The DNA of the CDR3 is TGTGCCAGCAAGAAGCGAATTAGCACAGATACGCAGTATTTT. This gives the protein CASKKRISTDTQYF. The full variable domain, rest sourced from reference TRBV2 and TRBJ2-3, is EPEVTQTPSHQVTQMGQEVILRCVPISNHLYFYWYRQILGQKVEFLVSFYNNEISEKSEIFDDQFSVERPDGSNFTLKIRSTKLEDSAMYFCASKKRISTDTQYFGPGTRLTVL.

The chain recombines TRBV29-1 with TRBJ1-2, with TRBD1 matching 8 bases. This CDR3 contains 15 residues. From germline, CDR1 is SQVTM and CDR2 ANQGSEA. The junction had 6 bases not matched to a gene; V was cut back by 1 base and J by 2 bases. CDR3 sequence: CSVEGQGTMNYGYTF. Written as DNA, the CDR3 is TGCAGCGTTGAAGGACAGGGGACTATGAACTATGGCTACACCTTC.

J is TRBJ2-2 and V is TRBV7-3, with D tentatively TRBD1 (5 bases). The ends were cut back, 5 bases at V and 1 base at J, with 11 bases in the middle. Germline V CDR1 and CDR2: SGHTA, FQGTGA. CDR3 length equals 15 residues. CDR3 nucleotides: TGTGCCAGCAGCCTGGACACACGGAACACCGGGGAGCTGTTTTTT. Translation gives CASSLDTRNTGELFF. Together with reference TRBV7-3 and TRBJ2-2, the CDR3 gives the full variable domain: GAGVSQTPSNKVTEKGKYVELRCDPISGHTALYWYRQSLGQGPEFLIYFQGTGAADDSGLPNDRFFAVRPEGSVSTLKIQRTERGDSAVYLCASSLDTRNTGELFFGEGSRLTVL.